This T cell receptor (beta chain) was profiled in a study of T cells in Graves' hyperthyroidism and ophthalmopathy. Study-level results: Most expanded thyroid clonotypes above 0.001 also appeared in blood.

The CDR3 runs to 12 residues. Germline CDR1 and CDR2: DFQATT and SNEGSKA (reference sequence). The V and J ends lost 5 bases and 9 bases, in that order; junction bases with no gene match: 7. RNA transcripts were the template for amplifying TCR beta CDR3 regions. Initially, a first-round RT-PCR of the TCR CDR3 employed the HTBI primer set. TCRdb passed the multiplex PCR reads through MiXCR, listing each CDR3 protein once. The sample has about 290,000 distinct CDR3 sequences, around 15% seen once. This clonotype has just a few counts. Its target is unknown. Patients aged 18 to 65 had newly diagnosed hyperthyroidism lasting under 2 months. It was 10 ml of fresh peripheral blood that supplied the PBMCs.

The gene calls are TRBV20-1 and TRBJ2-1; 7 positions match TRBD2. The sample was blood. The sequence was collected from a woman aged 50 to 60 with Graves' hyperthyroidism that later progressed to Graves' ophthalmopathy. Here the CDR3 DNA reads TGCAGTGCTGATTCGACTAGCCGTGAGCAGTTCTTC. Translating it yields CSADSTSREQFF.